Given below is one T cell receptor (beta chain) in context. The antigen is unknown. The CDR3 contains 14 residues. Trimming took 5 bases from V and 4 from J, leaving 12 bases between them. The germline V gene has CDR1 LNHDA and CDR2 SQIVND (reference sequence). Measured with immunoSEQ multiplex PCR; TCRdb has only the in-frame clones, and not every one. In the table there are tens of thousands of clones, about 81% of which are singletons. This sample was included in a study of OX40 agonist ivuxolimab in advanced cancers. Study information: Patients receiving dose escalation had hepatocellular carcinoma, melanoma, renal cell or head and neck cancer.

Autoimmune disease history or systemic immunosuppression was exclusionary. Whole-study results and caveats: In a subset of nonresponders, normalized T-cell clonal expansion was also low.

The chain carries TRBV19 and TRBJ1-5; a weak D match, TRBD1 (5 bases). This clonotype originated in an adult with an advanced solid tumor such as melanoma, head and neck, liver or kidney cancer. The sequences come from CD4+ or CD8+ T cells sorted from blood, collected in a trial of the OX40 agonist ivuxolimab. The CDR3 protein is CASSPRDLNQPQHF. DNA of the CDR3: TGTGCCAGTAGTCCAAGGGACTTAAATCAGCCCCAGCATTTT.